The 13 T cell receptor beta chains below come from one sample, sequenced in a study of shared clonotypes between healthy human individuals. Only CD45RO-negative cells positively selected for CCR7 counted as naive CD8 cells, so terminally differentiated effector memory CD45RA+ cells were excluded. Clones were sequenced by immunoSEQ multiplex PCR, and TCRdb holds only the in-frame ones, with some missing. Of approximately 2,200,000 clones listed, 90% to 95% are singletons. Sequencing was done on a sample of naive CD8+ T cells from PBMCs. The receptors stem from a man younger than 35 in good health. Some clones in this sample may be carry-over from other donors' samples.

The chain uses TRBV4-2 and TRBJ2-3; no clear D gene. V was clipped by 0 bases and J by 4 bases, with 23 bases between them. This CDR3 is built from 19 residues. Germline loops: CDR1 LGHNA, CDR2 YNFKEQ. CDR3 amino acids: CASSQDEVGLDSLADTQYF. For the CDR3, the DNA is TGTGCCAGCAGCCAAGATGAGGTGGGCCTTGATAGCCTGGCAGATACGCAGTATTTT.

To note about this clone: Other DNA sequences of this sample code for an identical CDR3. The V and J genes are TRBV5-6 and TRBJ2-7; D gene ambiguous. V lost 1 base and J 0 bases, leaving 8 bases between the germline ends. The CDR3 runs to 14 residues. Germline assignment: CDR1 SGHDT and CDR2 YYEEEE. The CDR3 reads CASSLLDGSYEQYF. CDR3 DNA sequence: TGTGCCAGCAGCTTGTTGGACGGCTCCTACGAGCAGTACTTC.

The genes are TRBV6-5 and TRBJ2-1, with TRBD2 matching over 7 bases. The V segment lost 4 bases and the J segment 6 bases; nucleotides outside the gene matches: 6. The germline gives CDR1 MNHEY, CDR2 SVGAGI. This CDR3 contains 14 residues. CDR3 nucleotide sequence: TGTGCCAGCAGTTCCCGGGCGGGGGTCAATGAGCAGTTCTTC. Residues: CASSSRAGVNEQFF.

The chain recombines TRBV19 with TRBJ1-1, with a possible D match to TRBD1 (6 bases). CDR1 LNHDA and CDR2 SQIVND come from the germline V gene (reference sequence). V dropped 8 bases and J dropped 7 bases, with 14 bases sitting between them. The CDR3 contains 12 residues. The CDR3 DNA sequence: TGTGCCAGTGGGGCAGGGGTGAGTGAAGCTTTCTTT. Translated, it gives CASGAGVSEAFF.

This clone appeared once. V and J are TRBV5-6 and TRBJ2-5; 11 bases fit TRBD2. The J call is in doubt because the DNA end fits TRBJ2-7 better. Germline CDR1 and CDR2: SGHDT and YYEEEE. CDR3 length: 14 residues. This CDR3 reads CASSWGTSGYEQYF. CDR3 DNA sequence: TGTGCCAGCAGCTGGGGGACTAGCGGTTACGAGCAGTACTTC.

This chain links TRBV19 with TRBJ1-4, with 10 bases aligning to TRBD1. J lost 6 bases, V lost 5 bases, and 3 bases had no gene match. Per the germline V gene, CDR1 is LNHDA and CDR2 is SQIVND (reference sequence). CDR3 length: 14 amino acids. The CDR3 DNA follows: TGTGCCAGTAGTGTGGACAGGGGGGATGAAAAACTGTTTTTT. Translation: CASSVDRGDEKLFF.

This chain links TRBV28 with TRBJ2-2, with TRBD2 matching 15 bases. Trimming cost V 6 bases and J 7 bases; bases outside gene matches: 6. The CDR3 is 16 residues long. Germline values: CDR1 MDHEN, CDR2 SYDVKM. CDR3 sequence: CASSPGTSGGHGELFF. The CDR3 DNA sequence: TGTGCCAGCAGCCCTGGGACTAGCGGGGGGCACGGGGAGCTGTTTTTT.

The rearrangement links TRBV7-9 to TRBJ2-5; 8 positions match TRBD1. Losses at the gene ends were 5 bases for V and 2 bases for J; bases not matched to a gene: 10. The CDR3 loop spans 16 amino acids. Germline V gene lookup returns CDR1 SEHNR and CDR2 FQNEAQ (reference sequence). CDR3 sequence reads: CASSPGGREGQETQYF. The DNA of the CDR3 is TGTGCCAGCAGCCCAGGGGGCAGGGAAGGGCAAGAGACCCAGTACTTC.

This clone was observed a handful of times. V usage is TRBV9 and J usage is TRBJ1-2; D possibly corresponds to TRBD1 (6 bases). The CDR3 has 12 amino acids. Trimming stripped 0 bases from V and 8 bases from J, with 8 bases between. Germline-derived CDR1 and CDR2 are SGDLS and YYNGEE. CDR3 DNA: TGTGCCAGCAGCGTAGACAGGGAAGGCTACACCTTC. Its translation is CASSVDREGYTF.

The J gene is TRBJ1-4, the V gene TRBV5-4, with a weak D call TRBD1 (6 bases). V dropped 3 bases and J dropped 4 bases, with 10 bases sitting between them. This CDR3 contains 14 residues. In germline, CDR1 is SGHNT, CDR2 YYREEE (reference sequence). The CDR3 loop reads CASSYRDINEKLFF. CDR3 in DNA: TGTGCCAGCAGCTACCGGGACATTAATGAAAAACTGTTTTTT.

The V and J genes are TRBV7-2 and TRBJ1-5; weak D call: TRBD1 (5 bases). With 3 bases removed from V and 0 bases from J, the gap between germline ends came to 9 bases. The V gene's germline CDR1 is SGHTA and CDR2 FQGNSA. The CDR3 has 15 amino acids. This chain's CDR3 is CASSLRGRSNQPQHF. CDR3 in DNA: TGTGCCAGCAGCTTGAGGGGACGTAGCAATCAGCCCCAGCATTTT.

The rearrangement uses TRBV12-5 and TRBJ2-5, with 9 positions matching TRBD2. The V gene end was trimmed by 3 bases and the J gene end by 5 bases; junction bases not matched to a gene: 10. The CDR3 runs 16 residues. Per the germline V gene, CDR1 is LGHNT and CDR2 is FRNRAP. The CDR3 DNA sequence: TGTGCTAGTGGTTTTTCCGGCGGGGGGGGCGTGGAGACCCAGTACTTC. Translated: CASGFSGGGGVETQYF.

The V gene is TRBV4-1, the J gene TRBJ2-5; 9 positions agree with TRBD2. CDR1 and CDR2 from the germline V gene are MGHRA and YSYEKL. V lost 2 bases and J lost 2; bases outside the gene matches: 3. The CDR3 has 15 amino acids. CDR3 residues: CASSQIAGAQETQYF. The DNA of the CDR3 is TGCGCCAGCAGCCAAATAGCGGGGGCACAAGAGACCCAGTACTTC.